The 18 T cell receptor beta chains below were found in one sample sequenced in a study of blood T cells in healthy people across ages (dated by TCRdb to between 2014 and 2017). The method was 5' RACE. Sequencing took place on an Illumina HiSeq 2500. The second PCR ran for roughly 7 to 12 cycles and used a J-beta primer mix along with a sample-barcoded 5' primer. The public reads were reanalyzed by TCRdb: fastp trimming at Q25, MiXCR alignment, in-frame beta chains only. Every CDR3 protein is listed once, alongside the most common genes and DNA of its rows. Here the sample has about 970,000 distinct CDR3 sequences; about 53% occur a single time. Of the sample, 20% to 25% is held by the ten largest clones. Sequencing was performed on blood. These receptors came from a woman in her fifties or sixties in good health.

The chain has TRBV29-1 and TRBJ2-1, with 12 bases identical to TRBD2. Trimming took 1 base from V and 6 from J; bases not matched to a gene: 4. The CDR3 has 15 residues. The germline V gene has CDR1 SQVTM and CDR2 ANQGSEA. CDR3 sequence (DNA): TGCAGCGTTGAAGCCTGGACTAGCGGGATCAATGAGCAGTTCTTC. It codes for CSVEAWTSGINEQFF.

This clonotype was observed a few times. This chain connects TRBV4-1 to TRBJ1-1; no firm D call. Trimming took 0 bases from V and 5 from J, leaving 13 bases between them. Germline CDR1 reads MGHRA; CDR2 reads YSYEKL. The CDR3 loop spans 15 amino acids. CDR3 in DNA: TGCGCCAGCAGCCAAGAAGGAGGGTCTGGGACTGAAGCTTTCTTT. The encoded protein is CASSQEGGSGTEAFF.

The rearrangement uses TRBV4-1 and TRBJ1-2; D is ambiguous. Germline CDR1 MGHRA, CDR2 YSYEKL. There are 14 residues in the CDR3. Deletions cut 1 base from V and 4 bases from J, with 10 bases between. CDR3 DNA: TGCGCCAGCAGCCAAGGGTCGGGGAGCTATGGCTACACCTTC. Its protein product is CASSQGSGSYGYTF.

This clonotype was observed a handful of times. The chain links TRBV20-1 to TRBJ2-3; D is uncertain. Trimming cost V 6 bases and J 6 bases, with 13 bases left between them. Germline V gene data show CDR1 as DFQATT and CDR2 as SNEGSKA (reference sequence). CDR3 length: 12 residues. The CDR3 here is CSAGLVDDTQYF. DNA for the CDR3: TGCAGTGCAGGGTTAGTAGACGATACGCAGTATTTT.

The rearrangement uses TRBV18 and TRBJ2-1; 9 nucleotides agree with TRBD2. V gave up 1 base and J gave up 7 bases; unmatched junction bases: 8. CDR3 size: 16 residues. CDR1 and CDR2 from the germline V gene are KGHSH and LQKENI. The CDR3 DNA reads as TGTGCCAGCTCACCACTGGGTAGCGGGAGCCTAAATGAGCAGTTCTTC. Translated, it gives CASSPLGSGSLNEQFF. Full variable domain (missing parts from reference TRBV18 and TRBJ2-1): NAGVMQNPRHLVRRRGQEARLRCSPMKGHSHVYWYRQLPEEGLKFMVYLQKENIIDESGMPKERFSAEFPKEGPSILRIQQVVRGDSAAYFCASSPLGSGSLNEQFFGPGTRLTVL.

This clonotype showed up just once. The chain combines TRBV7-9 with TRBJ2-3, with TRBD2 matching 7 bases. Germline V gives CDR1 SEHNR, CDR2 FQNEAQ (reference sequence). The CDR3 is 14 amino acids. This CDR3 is CATRVGGSGDTQYF. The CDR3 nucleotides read TGTGCTACCAGAGTCGGGGGGTCAGGAGATACGCAGTATTTT.

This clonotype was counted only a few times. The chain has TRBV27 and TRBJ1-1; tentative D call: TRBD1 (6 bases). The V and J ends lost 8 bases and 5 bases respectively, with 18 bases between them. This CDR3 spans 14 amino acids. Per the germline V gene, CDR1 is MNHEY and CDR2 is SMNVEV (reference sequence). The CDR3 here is CASRNRVKRTEAFF. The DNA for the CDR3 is TGTGCCAGCCGAAACAGGGTTAAGCGAACTGAAGCTTTCTTT.

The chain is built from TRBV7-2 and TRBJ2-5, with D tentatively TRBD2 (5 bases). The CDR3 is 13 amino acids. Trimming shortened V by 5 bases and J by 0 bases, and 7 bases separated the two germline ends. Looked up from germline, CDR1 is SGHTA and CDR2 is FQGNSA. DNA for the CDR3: TGTGCCAGCAGCGCGGACTACCAAGAGACCCAGTACTTC. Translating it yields CASSADYQETQYF.

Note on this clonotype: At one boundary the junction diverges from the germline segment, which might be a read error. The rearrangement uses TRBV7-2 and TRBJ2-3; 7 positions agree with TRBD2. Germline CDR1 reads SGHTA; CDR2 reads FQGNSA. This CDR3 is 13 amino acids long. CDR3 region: CASSRTSWDTRYF. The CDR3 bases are TGTGCCAGCAGCCGGACTAGTTGGGATACGCGGTATTTT.

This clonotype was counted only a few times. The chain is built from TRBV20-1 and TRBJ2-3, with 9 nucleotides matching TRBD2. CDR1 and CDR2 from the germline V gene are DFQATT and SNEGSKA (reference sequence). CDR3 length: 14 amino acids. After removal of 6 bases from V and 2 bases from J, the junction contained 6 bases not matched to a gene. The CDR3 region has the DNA TGCAGTGCAGTTAAGCGGGAGGACACAGATACGCAGTATTTT. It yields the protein CSAVKREDTDTQYF.

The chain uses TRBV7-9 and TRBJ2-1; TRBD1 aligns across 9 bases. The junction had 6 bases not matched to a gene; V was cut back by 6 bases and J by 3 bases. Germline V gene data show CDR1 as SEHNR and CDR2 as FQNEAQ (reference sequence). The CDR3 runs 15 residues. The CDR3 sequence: CASRTGQGHYNEQFF. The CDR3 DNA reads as TGTGCCAGCAGAACGGGACAGGGACACTACAATGAGCAGTTCTTC.

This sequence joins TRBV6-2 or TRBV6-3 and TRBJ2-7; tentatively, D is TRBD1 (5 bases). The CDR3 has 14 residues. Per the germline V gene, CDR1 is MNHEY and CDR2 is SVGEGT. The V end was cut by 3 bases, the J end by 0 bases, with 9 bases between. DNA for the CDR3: TGTGCCAGCAGTTATTGGGGCAGCTCCTACGAGCAGTACTTC. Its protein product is CASSYWGSSYEQYF.

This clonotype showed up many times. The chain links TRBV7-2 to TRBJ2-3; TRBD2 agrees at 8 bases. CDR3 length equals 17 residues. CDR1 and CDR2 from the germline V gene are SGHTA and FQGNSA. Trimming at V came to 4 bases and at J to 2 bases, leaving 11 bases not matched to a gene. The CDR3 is CASSYDTGTRSTDTQYF. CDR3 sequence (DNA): TGTGCCAGCAGCTATGATACCGGGACTAGGTCCACAGATACGCAGTATTTT.

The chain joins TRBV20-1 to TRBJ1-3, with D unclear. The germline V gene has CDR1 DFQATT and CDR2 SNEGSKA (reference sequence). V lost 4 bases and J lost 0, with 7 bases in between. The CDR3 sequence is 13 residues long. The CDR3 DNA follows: TGCAGTGCTACAATGGCCTCTGGAAACACCATATATTTT. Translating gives CSATMASGNTIYF.

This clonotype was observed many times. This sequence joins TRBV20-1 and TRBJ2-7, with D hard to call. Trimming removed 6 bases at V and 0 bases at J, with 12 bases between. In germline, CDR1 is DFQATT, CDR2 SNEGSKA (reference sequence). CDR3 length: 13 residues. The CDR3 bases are TGCAGTGCCCCCCCCGTTCCCTCCTACGAGCAGTACTTC. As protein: CSAPPVPSYEQYF.

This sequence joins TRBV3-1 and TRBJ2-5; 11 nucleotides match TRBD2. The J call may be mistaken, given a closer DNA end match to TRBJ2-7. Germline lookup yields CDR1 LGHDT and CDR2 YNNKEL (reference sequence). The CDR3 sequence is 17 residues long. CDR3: CASSPRASGRIRYEQYF. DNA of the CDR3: TGTGCCAGCAGCCCTAGGGCTAGCGGGAGGATTAGGTACGAGCAGTACTTC.

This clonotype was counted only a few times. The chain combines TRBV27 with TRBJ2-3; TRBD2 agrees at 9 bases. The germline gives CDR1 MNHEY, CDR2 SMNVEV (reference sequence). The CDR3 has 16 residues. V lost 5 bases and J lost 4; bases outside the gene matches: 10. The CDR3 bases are TGTGCCAGCAGTGTTATAGCGGGAGCCCGATCAGATACGCAGTATTTT. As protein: CASSVIAGARSDTQYF.

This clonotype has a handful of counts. In DNA, the CDR3 is TGTGCCAGCAGGCGGAGAACCTACGAGCAGTACTTC. Its translation: CASRRRTYEQYF. The genes are TRBV6-2 or TRBV6-3 and TRBJ2-7; D remains unclear. The V and J ends lost 6 bases and 2 bases respectively, with 8 bases between them. The CDR3 sequence is 12 residues long. CDR1 and CDR2 from the germline V gene are MNHEY and SVGEGT.